These 17 T cell receptor beta chains share one sample of origin, sequenced in a study of beta chain features in type 1 diabetes. Study-wide points: People with Type 1 diabetes carried modestly yet significantly shorter TCRB CDR3s in all four CD4+ subsets.

Since all of the isolated RNA was reverse transcribed, expressed TCRB transcripts were what got sequenced. Sequencing used immunoSEQ multiplex PCR; TCRdb keeps in-frame clones, though not all of them. Among over 650,000 clones listed, over 11% were seen once. These receptors have no identified antigens. Input material: naive CD4+ T cells from blood. The receptors here all came from a young man with type 1 diabetes.

This clone was seen only a few times. The chain has TRBV7-9 and TRBJ2-1; the match to TRBD2 covers 11 bases. The CDR3 length is 18 residues. CDR1 SEHNR and CDR2 FQNEAQ come from the germline V gene (reference sequence). The ends lost 5 bases at V and 7 bases at J; junction bases unmatched: 16. For the CDR3, the DNA is TGTGCCAGCAGCGAGACGGGACTAGCGGACGCTTACCCAAATGAGCAGTTCTTC. Its protein product is CASSETGLADAYPNEQFF.

The V gene is TRBV7-2, the J gene TRBJ1-1; possible D gene TRBD1, 5 bases. CDR1 is SGHTA and CDR2 is FQGNSA in the germline V gene. The CDR3 has 14 residues. V lost 3 bases and J 1 base, leaving 9 bases between the germline ends. Here the CDR3 DNA reads TGTGCCAGCAGCTTGCAAGGACAGAACACTGAAGCTTTCTTT. Its protein product is CASSLQGQNTEAFF.

V is TRBV7-9 and J is TRBJ1-6; D perhaps matches TRBD1 (5 bases). Trimming shortened V by 5 bases and J by 9 bases, and 17 bases separated the two germline ends. This CDR3 is 15 amino acids long. Germline loops: CDR1 SEHNR, CDR2 FQNEAQ (reference sequence). Here the CDR3 DNA reads TGTGCCAGCAGCCCAAGGCAGGGTCCGAGTTCACCCCTCCACTTT. Its protein is CASSPRQGPSSPLHF.

The chain is built from TRBV5-4 and TRBJ1-2; D gene uncertain. Germline values: CDR1 SGHNT, CDR2 YYREEE (reference sequence). The CDR3 totals 12 residues. V lost 0 bases, J lost 7 bases, and 7 bases lay in between. This CDR3 reads CASSLGSSGYTF. In nucleotides, the CDR3 is TGTGCCAGCAGCTTGGGGTCCTCTGGCTACACCTTC.

The V gene is TRBV30, the J gene TRBJ1-2; 11 nucleotides agree with TRBD1. The trim removed 4 bases at V and 4 bases at J, leaving 5 bases unmatched. The CDR3 runs 14 residues. Per germline, CDR1 GTSNPN and CDR2 SVGIG (reference sequence). In DNA form, the CDR3 reads TGTGCCTGGACCATGGACAGGGGGCCCTATGGCTACACCTTC. Translation: CAWTMDRGPYGYTF.

This clone appeared a few times. The J gene is TRBJ2-5, the V gene TRBV9, with 8 bases aligning to TRBD2. The CDR3 is 16 amino acids. The ends lost 0 bases at V and 2 bases at J; junction bases unmatched: 6. Germline lookup yields CDR1 SGDLS and CDR2 YYNGEE. As DNA, the CDR3 is TGTGCCAGCAGCGTAGCGCCTTCGGGGGGGCAAGAGACCCAGTACTTC. It is translated as CASSVAPSGGQETQYF.

This rearrangement joins TRBV11-2 to TRBJ2-1; D gene uncertain. Germline lookup yields CDR1 SGHAT and CDR2 FQNNGV. The V end lost 5 bases, the J end lost 6 bases, and 17 bases lay between the germline ends. The length of the CDR3 is 15 residues. The CDR3 loop reads CASSPRSDGPNEQFF. DNA of the CDR3: TGTGCCAGCAGCCCTAGATCCGACGGTCCCAATGAGCAGTTCTTC.

This chain connects TRBV2 to TRBJ1-2; a weak D match, TRBD1 (6 bases). CDR1 SNHLY and CDR2 FYNNEI come from the germline V gene. This CDR3 is 12 amino acids long. V lost 8 bases to trimming and J lost 4 bases, with 11 bases between them. The CDR3 is CASGTGTYGYTF. The DNA of the CDR3 is TGTGCCAGCGGCACAGGGACCTATGGCTACACCTTC.

This clone was picked up a small number of times. The V and J genes are TRBV18 and TRBJ2-7, with unresolved D. With 5 bases removed from V and 3 bases from J, the gap between germline ends came to 14 bases. Germline V gene lookup returns CDR1 KGHSH and CDR2 LQKENI. CDR3 length: 14 residues. The DNA for the CDR3 is TGTGCCAGCTCAAAACGAAGCCCAATCTACGAGCAGTACTTC. Translation: CASSKRSPIYEQYF.

This clone has only a few counts. This chain joins TRBV5-6 and TRBJ2-1; 11 bases match TRBD2. V shed 4 bases, J shed 1 base, and the junction held 7 bases outside the gene matches. From germline, CDR1 is SGHDT and CDR2 YYEEEE. The CDR3 loop spans 17 amino acids. The CDR3, as DNA: TGTGCCAGCAGCCACACTAGCGGGGGTGCTTCCTACAATGAGCAGTTCTTC. It translates to CASSHTSGGASYNEQFF.

This chain joins TRBV4-1 and TRBJ2-7; no clear D. Germline V gene lookup returns CDR1 MGHRA and CDR2 YSYEKL. The ends were cut back, 1 base at V and 1 base at J, with 11 bases in the middle. The CDR3 sequence is 15 residues long. DNA of the CDR3: TGCGCCAGCAGCCAAGGGGCAGCGAATTCCTACGAGCAGTACTTC. It specifies CASSQGAANSYEQYF.

The sample holds a few counts of this clone. Additional DNA sequences in this sample encode the identical CDR3. This chain connects TRBV2 to TRBJ1-5; 9 positions agree with TRBD1. CDR3 length: 14 amino acids. V gave up 3 bases and J gave up 4 bases; unmatched junction bases: 1. Germline lookup yields CDR1 SNHLY and CDR2 FYNNEI. CDR3 sequence: CASSEGQGNQPQHF. As DNA, the CDR3 is TGTGCCAGCAGTGAGGGACAGGGAAATCAGCCCCAGCATTTT.

V is TRBV9 and J is TRBJ2-7; D unclear. The germline gives CDR1 SGDLS, CDR2 YYNGEE. V was cut by 0 bases and J by 2 bases, with 9 bases left in between. The CDR3 is made up of 14 amino acids. CDR3 coding DNA: TGTGCCAGCAGCGTAGAGGTGGGAACCTACGAGCAGTACTTC. Translated, it gives CASSVEVGTYEQYF.

To note about this clone: Additional DNA sequences in this sample encode the identical CDR3. DNA for the CDR3: TGCAGTGCTAGATTAACCGGGGAGCTGTTTTTT. As protein: CSARLTGELFF. This chain links TRBV20-1 with TRBJ2-2; D ambiguous. Germline CDR1 reads DFQATT; CDR2 reads SNEGSKA (reference sequence). V lost 2 bases, J lost 5 bases, and 3 bases lay in between. This CDR3 region has 11 residues.

This clone appeared a few times. This chain uses TRBV19 with TRBJ1-1; no clear D gene. The CDR3 contains 12 residues. Germline lookup yields CDR1 LNHDA and CDR2 SQIVND (reference sequence). The ends were cut back, 6 bases at V and 0 bases at J, with 5 bases in the middle. The DNA for the CDR3 is TGTGCCAGTAGCTATGTGAACACTGAAGCTTTCTTT. It is translated as CASSYVNTEAFF.

The chain has TRBV7-2 and TRBJ1-1; D unclear. V lost 6 bases and J 11 bases, leaving 16 bases between the germline ends. This CDR3 has 12 residues. The V gene's germline CDR1 is SGHTA and CDR2 FQGNSA. CDR3 amino acids: CASSSSRVGAFF. The CDR3 DNA reads TGTGCCAGCAGTTCCTCTAGGGTCGGCGCTTTCTTT.

The chain joins TRBV4-1 to TRBJ1-2, with TRBD1 identical over 8 bases. Germline V gives CDR1 MGHRA, CDR2 YSYEKL. This CDR3 has 15 amino acids. With V trimmed by 4 bases and J by 2 bases, 6 bases remained unmatched. In DNA form, the CDR3 reads TGCGCCAGCAGCCCCGGGACAGGCAGAAACTATGGCTACACCTTC. Protein product: CASSPGTGRNYGYTF.